This T cell receptor beta chain was retrieved from a study of T cell responses to AZD1222 COVID-19 vaccine. General study points: Repertoire samples came only from after the peak T cell response. With dominance at 160-218 and 743-854, vaccine-associated CD4 TCRs spanned spike. Donors skewed white British and female; clonal diversity was possibly underestimated.

The CDR3 consists of 16 residues. Deletions cut 1 base from V and 0 bases from J, with 13 bases between. CDR1 and CDR2 (germline): LGHNA, YNFKEQ. Details on this clone: Its antigen is still unknown.

The assay was immunoSEQ multiplex PCR, and TCRdb's table has in-frame clones only and misses some. The table has about 100,000 clones, about 85% seen once; the top ten hold about 1.8%. The sample here was peripheral blood, taken on day 0 of AZD1222 vaccination. This chain links TRBV4-2 with TRBJ2-7; D may be TRBD2 (6 bases). The TCR comes from an adult in good health. CDR3 loop: CASSQVGGVDSYEQYF. In DNA, the CDR3 is TGTGCCAGCAGCCAAGTGGGCGGGGTAGACTCCTACGAGCAGTACTTC.